The next 25 T cell receptor beta chains were all read from a single sample in a study of monozygotic twins with inflammatory bowel disease. TCRdb derives one entry per CDR3 protein from the 5' RACE reads, leaving out DNA. In total, the table holds about 160,000 distinct CDR3 sequences. Sequenced material: blood. Receptors originate from a human donor with ulcerative colitis or Crohn's disease, or a healthy co-twin of an affected twin (not recorded which).

V is TRBV7-6 and J is TRBJ1-1; the TCRdb D gene call, TRBD1, has no DNA to confirm it. CDR3 length equals 15 residues. Germline assignment: CDR1 SGHVS and CDR2 FNYEAQ. CDR3 sequence reads: CASSPRQNMNTEAFF.

The V gene is TRBV12-3 or TRBV12-4, the J gene TRBJ2-2; TCRdb indicates TRBD1, and absent DNA this call remains unverified. The length of the CDR3 is 13 residues. CDR3 residues: CASAGQAPGELFF.

The chain links TRBV20-1 to TRBJ1-2. The germline CDR1 and CDR2 sequences are DFQATT and SNEGSKA (reference sequence). The CDR3 has 11 amino acids. The CDR3 spells CSARTVYRYTF.

This chain joins TRBV7-9 and TRBJ1-3; the D call from TCRdb, TRBD1, cannot be confirmed without DNA. The CDR3 runs to 14 residues. Germline CDR1 and CDR2: SEHNR and FQNEAQ (reference sequence). CDR3 region: CASAGQNSGNTIYF.

The V and J genes are TRBV7-3 and TRBJ2-1; TCRdb's assignment of TRBD2 cannot be checked, as there is no DNA. There are 19 residues in the CDR3. Per germline, CDR1 SGHTA and CDR2 FQGTGA. The CDR3 here is CASSSMGLAGGPTYNEQFF. Complete variable domain (other parts from reference TRBV7-3 and TRBJ2-1): GAGVSQTPSNKVTEKGKYVELRCDPISGHTALYWYRQSLGQGPEFLIYFQGTGAADDSGLPNDRFFAVRPEGSVSTLKIQRTERGDSAVYLCASSSMGLAGGPTYNEQFFGPGTRLTVL.

This chain joins TRBV12-3 or TRBV12-4 and TRBJ2-2; TCRdb returns TRBD2, unconfirmable since there is no DNA. This CDR3 region has 15 residues. The CDR3 spells CASSLGAIGTGELFF.

The chain is built from TRBV9 and TRBJ2-3. Germline loops: CDR1 SGDLS, CDR2 YYNGEE. The CDR3 has 13 amino acids. CDR3 amino acids: CASSIGSVDTQYF.

The J gene is TRBJ1-4, the V gene TRBV5-1; the D gene TCRdb calls, TRBD1, cannot be checked with no DNA. There are 14 residues in the CDR3. Germline CDR1 SGHRS, CDR2 YFSETQ. The CDR3 is CASSSIQTVGKLFF.

The rearrangement uses TRBV7-2 and TRBJ2-5; the TRBD2 assignment by TCRdb is unverifiable without DNA. This CDR3 comprises 16 residues. Per germline, CDR1 SGHTA and CDR2 FQGNSA. The CDR3 spells CASRSSSGSLLETQYF.

This chain uses TRBV10-3 with TRBJ1-3. The CDR3 runs 14 residues. The V gene's germline CDR1 is ENHRY and CDR2 SYGVKD. CDR3 loop: CAISAGLSGNTIYF.

The rearrangement joins TRBV9 to TRBJ2-6. The CDR3 is 13 amino acids. The germline gives CDR1 SGDLS, CDR2 YYNGEE. The CDR3 spells CASSVAGANVLTF.

J is TRBJ2-1 and V is TRBV12-3 or TRBV12-4; TCRdb outputs TRBD2, but without DNA this stays unchecked. CDR3 size: 18 residues. CDR3 region: CASSLVGGTSGRGNEQFF.

This chain links TRBV6-1 with TRBJ1-1; TCRdb's assignment of TRBD1 cannot be checked, as there is no DNA. The germline V gene has CDR1 MNHNS and CDR2 SASEGT. This CDR3 spans 14 amino acids. CDR3 sequence: CASSAAQGYTEAFF.

The rearrangement uses TRBV4-1 and TRBJ2-2; lacking DNA, the TRBD1 call made by TCRdb goes unchecked. This CDR3 region has 15 residues. CDR1 is MGHRA, CDR2 YSYEKL, per germline. This chain's CDR3 is CASSQVGGAPGQLFF.

The chain recombines TRBV7-9 with TRBJ1-2; the TCRdb D gene call, TRBD1, has no DNA to confirm it. CDR3 length: 16 amino acids. Germline-derived CDR1 and CDR2 are SEHNR and FQNEAQ (reference sequence). The CDR3 spells CASGSTGTGINYGYTF.

The rearrangement uses TRBV4-3 and TRBJ2-3. This CDR3 spans 13 amino acids. Per the germline V gene, CDR1 is LGHNA and CDR2 is YSLEER. The CDR3 sequence: CASSQERAHTQYF.

The genes are TRBV7-9 and TRBJ1-6. Germline V gene data show CDR1 as SEHNR and CDR2 as FQNEAQ (reference sequence). The length of the CDR3 is 14 residues. This chain's CDR3 is CASSLAPYSSPLHF. The whole variable domain, remainder taken from reference TRBV7-9 and TRBJ1-6, is DTGVSQNPRHKITKRGQNVTFRCDPISEHNRLYWYRQTLGQGPEFLTYFQNEAQLEKSRLLSDRFSAERPKGSFSTLEIQRTEQGDSAMYLCASSLAPYSSPLHFGNGTRLTVT.

The V and J genes are TRBV18 and TRBJ2-3; with no DNA, the TCRdb D assignment of TRBD1 cannot be verified. Germline assignment: CDR1 KGHSH and CDR2 LQKENI. This CDR3 contains 15 residues. CDR3 in amino acids: CASSPGPGATDTQYF.

This rearrangement joins TRBV23-1 to TRBJ1-5; absent DNA, TCRdb's TRBD1 call cannot be checked. TRBV23-1 is treated as an ORF (open reading frame) with a function not yet certain. The CDR3 is 19 amino acids. The CDR3: CASSQPQNPGQETNQPQHF.

V is TRBV5-1 and J is TRBJ1-1; absent DNA, TCRdb's TRBD1 call cannot be checked. CDR3 length equals 16 residues. The germline V gene encodes CDR1 SGHRS and CDR2 YFSETQ. This CDR3 reads CASSNQDRVGNTEAFF.

V gene TRBV6-4 combines with J gene TRBJ2-4; lacking DNA, the TRBD2 call made by TCRdb goes unchecked. The CDR3 is 14 residues long. In germline, CDR1 is MRHNA, CDR2 SNTAGT. This chain's CDR3 is CASSPAGAKNIQYF.

The CDR3 sequence is CSATSGLTSDEQFF. V gene TRBV20-1 combines with J gene TRBJ2-1; TCRdb designates TRBD2, a call that cannot be tested without DNA. Germline lookup yields CDR1 DFQATT and CDR2 SNEGSKA (reference sequence). The CDR3 totals 14 residues.

The chain joins TRBV20-1 to TRBJ2-7; lacking DNA, the TRBD1 call made by TCRdb goes unchecked. The CDR3 covers 18 residues. CDR1 DFQATT and CDR2 SNEGSKA come from the germline V gene (reference sequence). The CDR3 protein is CSARVRTGERDLSYEQYF.

V and J are TRBV20-1 and TRBJ2-2. The CDR3 contains 16 residues. Looked up from germline, CDR1 is DFQATT and CDR2 is SNEGSKA (reference sequence). The CDR3 loop is CSARELGEVNTGELFF.

The rearrangement links TRBV20-1 to TRBJ2-3; the TCRdb D gene call, TRBD1, has no DNA to confirm it. This CDR3 contains 15 residues. Per the germline V gene, CDR1 is DFQATT and CDR2 is SNEGSKA (reference sequence). The CDR3 loop is CSARDKGRGTDTQYF.